The following is a T cell receptor beta chain sequence with its context. Its antigen is not identified. The sample's time point: newly diagnosed GD, antithyroid drugs for less than 3 months. Making the TCR library involved RNA that had been extracted from PBMCs. Germline V lookup: CDR1 MGHRA, CDR2 YSYEKL. CDR3 length: 15 amino acids. V was trimmed by 3 bases and J by 4 bases, leaving 12 bases between them. The data originate from a study of regulatory T cells in long-lasting Graves disease. In the study overall: Graves' patients (newly diagnosed) had been on antithyroid drugs under 3 months.

Overall study results and limits: Persistent disease was characterized by preferential usage of TRBV28, TRBJ1-2 and TRBJ2-5.

Combining iRepertoire HTBI primers with Arm-PCR of CDR3 regions, the authors built TCR beta libraries. TCRdb reprocessed the multiplex PCR reads with MiXCR, giving one entry per CDR3 protein. The sample records over 350,000 distinct CDR3 sequences, 14% being singletons. This sample was shared with a second study, whose subject was T cells in Graves' hyperthyroidism and ophthalmopathy. As reported in that work: A set of HTBI primers served as the primers for a first-round RT-PCR of the TCR CDR3.

The chain combines TRBV4-1 with TRBJ2-2; D uncertain. The specimen comprised peripheral blood mononuclear cells (PBMCs), sampled at new diagnosis, from a patient treated with antithyroid drugs. This clonotype was obtained from a woman aged 45 to 65 with Graves disease. The CDR3 DNA follows: TGCGCCAGCAGCCACACCTCGGAGAGCACCGGGGAGCTGTTTTTT. Amino acids: CASSHTSESTGELFF.